The next 12 T cell receptor beta chains were all read from a single sample in a study of shared clonotypes between healthy human individuals. TCRdb's copy holds only in-frame clones and misses some; the assay was immunoSEQ multiplex PCR. Here the sample spans 2 million to 2.5 million clones, 90% to 96% being singletons. Sequenced: naive CD4+ T cells sorted from blood. As for subset: CD45RA+ positively selected. The receptors here all came from a man aged 18 to 30 in good health.

This sequence joins TRBV19 and TRBJ2-5; D might be TRBD1 (6 bases). This CDR3 is built from 16 residues. CDR1 is LNHDA, CDR2 SQIVND, per germline (reference sequence). V was pared by 0 bases and J by 1 base, with 12 bases between. The CDR3 region is CASSIEGRGRQETQYF. In nucleotides, the CDR3 is TGTGCCAGTAGTATAGAGGGCAGGGGACGCCAAGAGACCCAGTACTTC.

The chain carries TRBV2 and TRBJ2-5; 7 positions match TRBD2. This CDR3 region has 12 residues. CDR1 is SNHLY, CDR2 FYNNEI, per germline. The trim removed 8 bases at V and 1 base at J, leaving 1 base unmatched. The chain's CDR3 is CASGEGQETQYF. CDR3 DNA: TGTGCCAGCGGGGAGGGCCAAGAGACCCAGTACTTC.

This sequence joins TRBV5-1 and TRBJ2-5; 11 nucleotides align to TRBD2. The CDR3 extends over 17 amino acids. Unmatched junction bases numbered 15, after V lost 6 bases and J lost 5 bases. Looked up from germline, CDR1 is SGHRS and CDR2 is YFSETQ. The CDR3 sequence: CASNPGTSGRQAETQYF. As DNA, the CDR3 is TGCGCCAGCAACCCAGGGACTAGCGGCCGTCAAGCGGAGACCCAGTACTTC.

The rearrangement links TRBV5-1 to TRBJ1-2, with 10 bases lining up with TRBD1. CDR1 is SGHRS, CDR2 YFSETQ, per germline. Losses at the gene ends were 4 bases for V and 13 bases for J; bases not matched to a gene: 16. The CDR3 runs 15 residues. CDR3 in amino acids: CASSGGTGALWLGTF. The CDR3, as DNA: TGCGCCAGCAGCGGGGGGACAGGGGCCCTATGGCTAGGCACCTTC.

This CDR3 is CASSSNKGTNEQFF. CDR3 sequence (DNA): TGTGCCAGCAGCTCCAATAAAGGGACAAATGAGCAGTTCTTC. J is TRBJ2-1 and V is TRBV5-4, with a possible D match to TRBD1 (6 bases). The CDR3 loop spans 14 amino acids. The V end lost 3 bases, the J end lost 7 bases, and 14 bases lay between the germline ends. Germline assignment: CDR1 SGHNT and CDR2 YYREEE (reference sequence).

V usage is TRBV6-1 and J usage is TRBJ2-7; no definite D call. Trimming took 1 base from V and 2 from J, leaving 9 bases between them. Germline V CDR1 and CDR2: MNHNS, SASEGT. The CDR3 is 14 amino acids. The CDR3 DNA follows: TGTGCCAGCAGTGAAGACCTGTTCCCCTACGAGCAGTACTTC. The encoded protein is CASSEDLFPYEQYF.

Here the CDR3 reads CASSRLAGGLPSTDTQYF. CDR3 DNA: TGTGCCAGCAGTAGACTAGCGGGGGGGCTCCCTAGCACAGATACGCAGTATTTT. This chain connects TRBV5-4 to TRBJ2-3; 14 bases agree with TRBD2. V dropped 5 bases and J dropped 0; count of bases not matched to a gene: 8. CDR1 SGHNT and CDR2 YYREEE come from the germline V gene (reference sequence). The CDR3 is made up of 18 amino acids. The full variable domain, rest sourced from reference TRBV5-4 and TRBJ2-3, is ETGVTQSPTHLIKTRGQQVTLRCSSQSGHNTVSWYQQALGQGPQFIFQYYREEENGRGNFPPRFSGLQFPNYSSELNVNALELDDSALYLCASSRLAGGLPSTDTQYFGPGTRLTVL.

CDR3 residues: CASSPRGGTAFSNTGELFF. The DNA of the CDR3 is TGTGCCAGCAGTCCTCGGGGGGGGACAGCTTTTTCGAACACCGGGGAGCTGTTTTTT. The chain carries TRBV27 and TRBJ2-2; TRBD2 is a possible D gene (8 bases). Trimming took 5 bases from V and 0 from J, leaving 22 bases between them. Germline-derived CDR1 and CDR2 are MNHEY and SMNVEV (reference sequence). This CDR3 is 19 amino acids long.

V and J are TRBV14 and TRBJ1-2; D unresolved. The germline V gene encodes CDR1 SGHDN and CDR2 FVKESK. V was cut by 6 bases and J by 4 bases, with 15 bases left in between. The CDR3 extends over 14 amino acids. CDR3 region: CASRSAGVVYGYTF. The CDR3 region has the DNA TGTGCCAGCAGAAGCGCAGGAGTGGTCTATGGCTACACCTTC.

The chain couples TRBV28 to TRBJ1-5; TRBD1 matches at 8 bases. After removal of 6 bases from V and 4 bases from J, the junction contained 8 bases not matched to a gene. The germline V gene encodes CDR1 MDHEN and CDR2 SYDVKM. This CDR3 has 15 residues. The DNA of the CDR3 is TGTGCCAGCAGGGAAGGACAGGGTAAGAATCAGCCCCAGCATTTT. Its translation is CASREGQGKNQPQHF.

A note on this clone: This sample includes further DNA sequences coding for the same CDR3. The rearrangement uses TRBV5-4 and TRBJ2-7, with D possibly being TRBD2 (6 bases). V was pared by 0 bases and J by 0 bases, with 10 bases between. The V gene's germline CDR1 is SGHNT and CDR2 YYREEE (reference sequence). There are 15 residues in the CDR3. The CDR3 is CASSLDPGSSYEQYF. In DNA form, the CDR3 reads TGTGCCAGCAGCTTGGACCCCGGGAGCTCCTACGAGCAGTACTTC.

The rearrangement uses TRBV2 and TRBJ2-5, with TRBD2 identical over 12 bases. Germline values: CDR1 SNHLY, CDR2 FYNNEI. The CDR3 is made up of 15 amino acids. With V trimmed by 6 bases and J by 5 bases, 7 bases remained unmatched. CDR3 protein: CASRASGGAWETQYF. In nucleotides, the CDR3 is TGTGCCAGCAGGGCTAGCGGGGGGGCCTGGGAGACCCAGTACTTC.